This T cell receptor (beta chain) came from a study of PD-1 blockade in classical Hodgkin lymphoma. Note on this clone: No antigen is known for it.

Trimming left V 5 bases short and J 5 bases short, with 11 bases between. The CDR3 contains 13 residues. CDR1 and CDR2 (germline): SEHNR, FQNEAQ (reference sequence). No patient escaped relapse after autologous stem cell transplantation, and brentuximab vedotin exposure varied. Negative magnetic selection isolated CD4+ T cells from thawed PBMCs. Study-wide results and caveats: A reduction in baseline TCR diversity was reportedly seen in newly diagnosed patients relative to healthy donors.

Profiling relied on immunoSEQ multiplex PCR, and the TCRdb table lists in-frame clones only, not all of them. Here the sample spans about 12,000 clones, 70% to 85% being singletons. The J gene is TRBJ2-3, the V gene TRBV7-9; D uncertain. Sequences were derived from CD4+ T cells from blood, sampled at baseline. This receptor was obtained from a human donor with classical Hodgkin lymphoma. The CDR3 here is CASSPSVIDTQYF. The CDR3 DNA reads TGTGCCAGCAGCCCGTCAGTGATAGATACGCAGTATTTT. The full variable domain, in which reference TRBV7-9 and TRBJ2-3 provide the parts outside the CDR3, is DTGVSQNPRHKITKRGQNVTFRCDPISEHNRLYWYRQTLGQGPEFLTYFQNEAQLEKSRLLSDRFSAERPKGSFSTLEIQRTEQGDSAMYLCASSPSVIDTQYFGPGTRLTVL.